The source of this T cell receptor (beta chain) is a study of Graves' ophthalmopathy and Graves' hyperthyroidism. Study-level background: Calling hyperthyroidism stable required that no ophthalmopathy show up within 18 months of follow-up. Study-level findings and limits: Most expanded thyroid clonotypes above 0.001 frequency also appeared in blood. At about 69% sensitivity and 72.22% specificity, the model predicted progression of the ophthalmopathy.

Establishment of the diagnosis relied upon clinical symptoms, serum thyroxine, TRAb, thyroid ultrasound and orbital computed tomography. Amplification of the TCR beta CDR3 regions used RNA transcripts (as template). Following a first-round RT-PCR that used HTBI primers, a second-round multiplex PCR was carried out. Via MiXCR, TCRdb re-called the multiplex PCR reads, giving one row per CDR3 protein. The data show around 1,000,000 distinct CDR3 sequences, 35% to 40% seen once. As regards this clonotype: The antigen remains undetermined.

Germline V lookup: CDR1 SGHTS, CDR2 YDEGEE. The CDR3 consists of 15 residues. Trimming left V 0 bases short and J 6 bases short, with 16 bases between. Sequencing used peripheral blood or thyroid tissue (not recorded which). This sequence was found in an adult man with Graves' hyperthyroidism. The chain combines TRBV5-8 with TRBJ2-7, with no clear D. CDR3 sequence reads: CASSLAPSGSIEQYF. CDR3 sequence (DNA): TGTGCCAGCAGCTTGGCCCCTAGTGGTTCGATCGAGCAGTACTTC.